These 2 T cell receptor beta chains share one sample of origin, sequenced in a study of low-dose radiotherapy and immunotherapy resistance in tumors. TRAV and TRBV primers primed cDNA for both TCRalpha and TCRbeta. With a V-primer adapter and a constant-region primer, TCRs were amplified for about 19 PCR cycles. Using its own MiXCR run on the reads, TCRdb lists one record per CDR3 protein. The sample contains 15,000 to 20,000 distinct CDR3 sequences, roughly 70% of which appear only once. The receptors stem from a human donor with advanced metastatic prostate, ovarian, gallbladder or colorectal cancer (not recorded which). This table probably holds off-target reads from a library built for another chain.

J is TRBJ1-5 and V is TRBV10-3; 7 positions match TRBD1. V lost 3 bases, J lost 7 bases, and 9 bases stayed unmatched. In germline, CDR1 is ENHRY, CDR2 SYGVKD. The CDR3 extends over 15 amino acids. This CDR3 reads CAISEGGTVLQPQHF. The CDR3, as DNA: TGTGCCATCAGTGAAGGGGGGACAGTATTGCAGCCCCAGCATTTT.

This chain joins TRBV7-9 and TRBJ2-1; D remains unclear. In germline, CDR1 is SEHNR, CDR2 FQNEAQ (reference sequence). Trimming took 5 bases from V and 13 from J, leaving 15 bases between them. This CDR3 comprises 12 residues. Written as DNA, the CDR3 is TGTGCCAGCAGCCCCGGGTCGCGCGACCAGTTCTTC. This encodes CASSPGSRDQFF.